This T cell receptor (beta chain) comes out of a study of blood T cell repertoires in COVID-19. Study-level information: There were acute and convalescent COVID-19 samples, and they came from the United States, Italy and Spain. T cells, B-cell-depleted T cells, or PBMCs supplied cDNA or gDNA.

How the authors handled the data: Quantification of nucleated cells was approximated via reference gene primer amplification. Sequencing used immunoSEQ multiplex PCR; TCRdb keeps in-frame clones, though not all of them. V, J and clone size are those of that table, while D and trimming were read from the DNA. The sample shows hundreds of thousands of clones, about 90% of them seen only once. This CDR3 has 16 residues. Germline V gene lookup returns CDR1 SGHDN and CDR2 FVKESK. V shed 1 base and J 3 bases; nucleotides not matched to a gene: 4. The TCR sequence derives from a man aged 35 to 55 with acute or convalescent COVID-19. The material sequenced was peripheral blood. The rearrangement links TRBV14 to TRBJ2-3, with 10 bases identical to TRBD2. CDR3 sequence reads: CASSQARAGGTDTQYF. The CDR3 DNA follows: TGTGCCAGCAGCCAAGCCCGAGCGGGGGGGACAGATACGCAGTATTTT.